This TCR beta chain was retrieved from a study of blood T cells in healthy people across ages. Through a sample-barcoded 5' primer and a J-beta primer mix, a second PCR was run for about 6 to 12 cycles. TCRdb re-called the 5' RACE reads through MiXCR, storing one row per CDR3 protein. The sample lists more than 1,000,000 distinct CDR3 sequences, under 30% occurring once. Each sample yielded at least 7 million isolated PBMCs. The CDR3 is made up of 13 amino acids. The germline CDR1 and CDR2 sequences are DFQATT and SNEGSKA (reference sequence). The sample was also reused in another study, on T cells of mothers and their children. Per that study: The people who donated were a few healthy Caucasian mothers and their six children. Similar thymic selection effects on TCR recombination output appear in pairs, both related and unrelated.

Material: blood. The sequence came from a girl aged 2 to 10 in good health. The gene calls are TRBV20-1 and TRBJ2-5; perhaps TRBD2 as D (5 bases). The J call may not be correct, given that the DNA end is closer to TRBJ2-7. CDR3 residues: CSARDIGGYEQYF. In DNA form, the CDR3 reads TGCAGTGCTAGAGATATCGGCGGGTACGAGCAGTACTTC.